The 25 T cell receptor beta chains given below trace back to one sample, sequenced in a study of CD8 T cells in Susac syndrome. RNA was extracted with the RNeasy kit, and a quantity of about 0.45 to 1 ug was reverse transcribed using random hexamers. TCRdb independently ran MiXCR on the immunoSEQ multiplex PCR reads; one entry per CDR3 protein. The data hold 210,000 or so distinct CDR3 sequences, with 94% observed a single time. Sequencing input: CD4+ T cells from PBMCs. Every receptor here comes from a human donor with Susac syndrome.

The V gene is TRBV20-1, the J gene TRBJ1-5, with 8 nucleotides matching TRBD1. This CDR3 is built from 14 residues. V lost 6 bases to trimming and J lost 3 bases; unmatched junction nucleotides: 7. Germline assignment: CDR1 DFQATT and CDR2 SNEGSKA (reference sequence). The CDR3 DNA reads as TGCAGTGCACCCCCGGACAGGGACAATCAGCCCCAGCATTTT. Its protein product is CSAPPDRDNQPQHF.

V gene TRBV29-1 combines with J gene TRBJ1-2; D is undetermined. The CDR3 consists of 12 residues. From germline, CDR1 is SQVTM and CDR2 ANQGSEA. The ends were cut back, 4 bases at V and 4 bases at J, with 10 bases in the middle. The CDR3 sequence is CSVGERSYGYTF. In DNA form, the CDR3 reads TGCAGCGTTGGTGAACGGTCCTATGGCTACACCTTC.

The V call is TRBV29-1, the J call TRBJ1-3; 9 bases agree with TRBD1. The germline V gene encodes CDR1 SQVTM and CDR2 ANQGSEA. J was trimmed by 4 bases and V by 7 bases; bases with no gene match: 5. This CDR3 is built from 13 residues. The CDR3 region is CSARTGDGNTIYF. For the CDR3, the DNA is TGCAGCGCACGGACAGGGGACGGAAACACCATATATTTT.

This clonotype was found once. In DNA form, the CDR3 reads TGTGCCAGTAGTGGGGGGACTGTTAGGAATCAGCCCCAGCATTTT. The encoded protein is CASSGGTVRNQPQHF. The V gene is TRBV19, the J gene TRBJ1-5; a possible D gene is TRBD1 (5 bases). CDR3 length: 15 amino acids. The germline CDR1 and CDR2 sequences are LNHDA and SQIVND (reference sequence). V lost 5 bases and J lost 4, with 15 bases in between.

The chain has TRBV4-1 and TRBJ1-6, with a possible D match to TRBD1 (5 bases). Between the trimmed V and J ends, which lost 0 bases and 8 bases, there was a span of 11 bases. CDR3 length: 15 residues. Looked up from germline, CDR1 is MGHRA and CDR2 is YSYEKL. The CDR3 DNA follows: TGCGCCAGCAGCCAAGATGAGGGGACGCATTCACCCCTCCACTTT. It encodes CASSQDEGTHSPLHF.

The rearrangement joins TRBV20-1 to TRBJ1-1; 9 nucleotides align to TRBD1. After removal of 2 bases from V and 3 bases from J, the junction contained 1 base not matched to a gene. The germline V gene encodes CDR1 DFQATT and CDR2 SNEGSKA (reference sequence). The CDR3 contains 13 residues. The CDR3 here is CSARNRGHTEAFF. The DNA of the CDR3 is TGCAGTGCTAGAAACAGGGGGCACACTGAAGCTTTCTTT.

The chain carries TRBV19 and TRBJ1-1; tentatively, D is TRBD1 (5 bases). Germline CDR1 LNHDA, CDR2 SQIVND (reference sequence). The CDR3 sequence is 13 residues long. The germline V and J ends were trimmed by 5 bases and 3 bases, with 10 bases remaining between them. Here the CDR3 DNA reads TGTGCCAGTAGTCCCCGCAGGGACACTGAAGCTTTCTTT. It is translated as CASSPRRDTEAFF.

The rearrangement joins TRBV6-5 to TRBJ2-3; D remains ambiguous. From germline, CDR1 is MNHEY and CDR2 SVGAGI. The CDR3 extends over 14 amino acids. Trimming shortened V by 3 bases and J by 0 bases, and 7 bases separated the two germline ends. The CDR3 nucleotides read TGTGCCAGCAGTTATTCGGCGAGCACAGATACGCAGTATTTT. Protein product: CASSYSASTDTQYF.

The chain recombines TRBV12-5 with TRBJ2-7; D is unresolved. The CDR3 contains 13 residues. V was shortened by 8 bases and J by 0 bases, with 11 bases between the two germline ends. The germline CDR1 and CDR2 sequences are LGHNT and FRNRAP. The CDR3 loop reads CASTSRLSYEQYF. CDR3 bases: TGTGCTAGTACAAGTCGCCTCTCCTACGAGCAGTACTTC.

The chain combines TRBV6-2 or TRBV6-3 with TRBJ1-1; D gene uncertain. Trimming stripped 3 bases from V and 5 bases from J, with 13 bases between. CDR3 size: 14 residues. CDR1 is MNHEY and CDR2 is SVGEGT in the germline V gene. The CDR3 region has the DNA TGTGCCAGCAGTTATGAGGGCGGAGGTACTGAAGCTTTCTTT. Its translation is CASSYEGGGTEAFF.

The J gene is TRBJ1-5, the V gene TRBV18, with TRBD1 matching over 9 bases. The CDR3 length is 16 residues. Trimming removed 4 bases from V and 4 bases from J; junction bases left unmatched: 8. In germline, CDR1 is KGHSH, CDR2 LQKENI. This chain's CDR3 is CASSRRDRAVNQPQHF. CDR3 bases: TGTGCCAGCTCACGACGGGACAGGGCGGTAAATCAGCCCCAGCATTTT.

This chain connects TRBV28 to TRBJ2-7; TRBD2 matches at 14 bases. CDR1 and CDR2 (germline): MDHEN, SYDVKM. The junction had 11 bases not matched to a gene; V was cut back by 6 bases and J by 7 bases. The CDR3 is 16 residues long. DNA for the CDR3: TGTGCCAGCAGCTCCCCCGGACTAGCGGGGGGAAGGGAGCAGTACTTC. Protein sequence: CASSSPGLAGGREQYF.

This chain uses TRBV4-1 with TRBJ1-5; D is unclear. V was trimmed by 4 bases and J by 6 bases, leaving 13 bases between them. Germline assignment: CDR1 MGHRA and CDR2 YSYEKL. This CDR3 contains 14 residues. CDR3 in amino acids: CASSPERPTQPQHF. The CDR3 nucleotides are TGCGCCAGCAGCCCAGAGAGGCCCACTCAGCCCCAGCATTTT.

The V call is TRBV24-1, the J call TRBJ2-5; maybe TRBD2 (6 bases). Trimming took 9 bases from V and 5 from J, leaving 12 bases between them. Germline-derived CDR1 and CDR2 are KGHDR and SFDVKD. CDR3 size: 12 residues. The CDR3 region is CATGGTGETQYF. The CDR3 DNA is TGTGCCACCGGGGGGACCGGGGAGACCCAGTACTTC.

The chain carries TRBV20-1 and TRBJ2-1; no definite D call. The CDR3 is made up of 13 amino acids. CDR1 is DFQATT, CDR2 SNEGSKA, per germline (reference sequence). Trimming stripped 3 bases from V and 2 bases from J, with 8 bases between. This chain's CDR3 is CSASGSTYNEQFF. CDR3 nucleotides: TGCAGTGCTAGTGGTAGTACCTACAATGAGCAGTTCTTC.

The CDR3 is CATHGGERAYEQYF. The CDR3 DNA is TGTGCCACCCACGGAGGAGAACGGGCCTACGAGCAGTACTTC. The chain joins TRBV10-3 to TRBJ2-7; D is perhaps TRBD2 (5 bases). The germline CDR1 and CDR2 sequences are ENHRY and SYGVKD. The germline V and J ends were trimmed by 10 bases and 2 bases, with 18 bases remaining between them. This CDR3 has 14 residues.

The chain has TRBV15 and TRBJ2-6, with D perhaps matching TRBD1 (6 bases). Per the germline V gene, CDR1 is LNHNV and CDR2 is YYDKDF (reference sequence). This CDR3 has 16 residues. Deletions cut 3 bases from V and 0 bases from J, with 9 bases between. The CDR3 loop is CATSSHRVSGANVLTF. CDR3 in DNA: TGTGCCACCAGCAGTCACAGGGTCTCTGGGGCCAACGTCCTGACTTTC.

This clonotype appeared once. The chain has TRBV4-2 and TRBJ2-3; D is possibly TRBD1 (5 bases). Germline values: CDR1 LGHNA, CDR2 YNFKEQ. Trimming shortened V by 4 bases and J by 1 base, and 12 bases separated the two germline ends. This CDR3 spans 15 amino acids. The CDR3 sequence: CASSLQGFGTDTQYF. In DNA form, the CDR3 reads TGTGCCAGCAGCCTTCAGGGCTTTGGCACAGATACGCAGTATTTT.

This chain links TRBV12-3 or TRBV12-4 with TRBJ1-5, with TRBD1 identical over 10 bases. This CDR3 contains 14 residues. V lost 7 bases to trimming and J lost 6 bases; unmatched junction nucleotides: 6. CDR3 sequence reads: CASTEDRGGQPQHF. For the CDR3, the DNA is TGTGCCAGCACCGAGGACAGGGGGGGTCAGCCCCAGCATTTT.

This rearrangement joins TRBV3-1 to TRBJ2-3; possible D gene TRBD2, 6 bases. Germline CDR1 and CDR2: LGHDT and YNNKEL (reference sequence). This CDR3 spans 15 amino acids. The V and J ends lost 1 base and 8 bases respectively, with 16 bases between them. CDR3 region: CASSQGGLRHLTQYF. CDR3 nucleotide sequence: TGTGCCAGCAGCCAAGGGGGACTCCGCCACCTTACGCAGTATTTT.

This clonotype has a single count. This chain joins TRBV27 and TRBJ2-3, with 8 bases fitting TRBD1. The CDR3 is 16 residues long. Trimming took 3 bases from V and 2 from J; bases not matched to a gene: 7. Germline loops: CDR1 MNHEY, CDR2 SMNVEV (reference sequence). The CDR3 protein is CASSFQGAEVTDTQYF. CDR3 nucleotide sequence: TGTGCCAGCAGTTTTCAGGGGGCGGAGGTCACAGATACGCAGTATTTT.

V is TRBV19 and J is TRBJ1-1; 7 bases fit TRBD1. V shed 6 bases, J shed 1 base, and the junction held 5 bases outside the gene matches. CDR3 length equals 14 residues. From germline, CDR1 is LNHDA and CDR2 SQIVND (reference sequence). The chain's CDR3 is CASRLGQQNTEAFF. CDR3 nucleotide sequence: TGTGCCAGTAGGTTGGGACAGCAGAACACTGAAGCTTTCTTT.

The chain links TRBV30 to TRBJ1-2; no reliable D call. The length of the CDR3 is 15 residues. The germline V and J ends were trimmed by 3 bases and 2 bases, with 16 bases remaining between them. Germline V gene data show CDR1 as GTSNPN and CDR2 as SVGIG (reference sequence). The CDR3 reads CAWRAESELNYGYTF. In DNA form, the CDR3 reads TGTGCCTGGAGAGCGGAGTCGGAGCTCAACTATGGCTACACCTTC.

This CDR3 is CASSLEAGGNQPQHF. DNA for the CDR3: TGTGCCAGCAGCTTGGAGGCAGGGGGCAATCAGCCCCAGCATTTT. The chain carries TRBV5-6 and TRBJ1-5; possible D gene TRBD1, 6 bases. CDR3 length equals 15 residues. The germline V and J ends were trimmed by 0 bases and 2 bases, with 9 bases remaining between them. Germline loops: CDR1 SGHDT, CDR2 YYEEEE.

Details on this clonotype: At one of its ends the junction is not consistent with the germline gene, which may arise from a read error. The rearrangement joins TRBV14 to TRBJ1-4; D remains ambiguous. Germline assignment: CDR1 SGHDN and CDR2 FVKESK. The CDR3 sequence is 11 residues long. CDR3 in DNA: TGTGCCAGCAGCCAATTCGAAAAGCTGTTTTTT. Its translation: CASSQFEKLFF.